This T cell receptor beta chain originates from a study of shared clonotypes between healthy human individuals. About the research overall: The study used three CD4 naive, three CD4 memory, two CD8 naive and one CD8 memory plate per donor.

V was pared by 1 base and J by 7 bases, with 7 bases of the junction left unmatched. Germline loops: CDR1 LNHNV, CDR2 YYDKDF (reference sequence). The CDR3 is 16 residues long. Data came from immunoSEQ multiplex PCR; TCRdb stores just in-frame clones and leaves some out. The sample holds around 550,000 clones; 90% to 97% are singletons and the top ten take about 0.054%. Sequences were obtained from naive CD4+ T cells sorted from blood. Subset: CD45RA+ positively selected. This TCR was sampled from a woman aged 25-40 years in good health. This chain links TRBV15 with TRBJ2-2; 9 nucleotides agree with TRBD1. The CDR3 DNA is TGTGCCACCAGCAGAGTTGGGACAGGGTGGGTCGGGGAGCTGTTTTTT. This translates into CATSRVGTGWVGELFF.